Listed here is a single T cell receptor beta chain. This sample was included in a study of shared clonotypes between healthy human individuals. The CDR3 spans 12 residues. The germline CDR1 and CDR2 sequences are MNHEY and SVGAGI. V lost 5 bases and J 10 bases, leaving 12 bases between the germline ends. Donation came from healthy HIV-negative adults that had no recent acute infections or vaccinations. Assay used: immunoSEQ multiplex PCR; TCRdb lists only in-frame clones, some missing. The table shows roughly 2,500,000 clones, with 93% occurring only once. The sequence was obtained from a man between 18 and 29 years old in good health. Some clones in this sample may be carry-over from other donors' samples. The sample consisted of naive CD4+ T cells from PBMCs. Subset described: CD45RA+ positively selected. This chain links TRBV6-5 with TRBJ2-1; D perhaps matches TRBD2 (6 bases). CDR3 sequence (DNA): TGTGCCAGCAGTGAGACTAGAAGGGAGCAGTTCTTC. The encoded protein is CASSETRREQFF.